Below are 5 T cell receptor beta chains sequenced from a single sample in a study of blood T cell repertoires in COVID-19. Here immunoSEQ multiplex PCR was the method, and the copy in TCRdb shows in-frame clones only, minus some. Seen here are around 240,000 clones, roughly nine tenths observed once, and the top ten hold more than 1%. Source material: PBMCs or T cells enriched from blood (not recorded which). Receptor source: a human donor in a cohort exposed to, infected with or recovered from COVID-19 (not recorded which). The donor label of this sample is uncertain.

V usage is TRBV18 and J usage is TRBJ2-1; 8 bases align to TRBD1. The V segment lost 3 bases and the J segment 4 bases; nucleotides outside the gene matches: 2. The CDR3 loop spans 14 amino acids. Germline loops: CDR1 KGHSH, CDR2 LQKENI. The CDR3 region is CASSPRDRYNEQFF. For the CDR3, the DNA is TGTGCCAGCTCACCTAGGGACAGGTACAATGAGCAGTTCTTC.

This sequence joins TRBV1 and TRBJ2-1; the table names TRBD2, a call not compared with the DNA. TRBV1 is labeled a pseudogene. CDR3 length: 16 residues. CDR3 in DNA: TGCACCAGCAGCCAAGAAGATAGCGGGGGGGCCAATGAGCAGTTCTTC. It specifies CTSSQEDSGGANEQFF.

This sequence joins TRBV18 and TRBJ1-2; 7 bases fit TRBD1. The CDR3 loop spans 14 amino acids. In germline, CDR1 is KGHSH, CDR2 LQKENI. Trimming at V came to 3 bases and at J to 6 bases, leaving 7 bases not matched to a gene. The CDR3 spells CASSPLTGTDGYTF. DNA of the CDR3: TGTGCCAGCTCACCCTTGACAGGGACTGATGGCTACACCTTC.

The CDR3 DNA reads TGCGCCAGCAGCTTGGTAGCGGGACCTAGCACAGATACGCAGTATTTT. The encoded protein is CASSLVAGPSTDTQYF. This chain links TRBV5-1 with TRBJ2-3; TRBD2 matches 8 bases. Germline values: CDR1 SGHRS, CDR2 YFSETQ. CDR3 length equals 16 residues. V shed 0 bases, J shed 0 bases, and the junction held 3 bases outside the gene matches.

The chain recombines TRBV7-9 with TRBJ2-3; perhaps TRBD2 as D (6 bases). The CDR3 has 15 amino acids. Trimming took 5 bases from V and 0 from J, leaving 12 bases between them. Germline CDR1 reads SEHNR; CDR2 reads FQNEAQ (reference sequence). The CDR3 DNA reads as TGTGCCAGCAGCCCCGGACTAACTAGCACAGATACGCAGTATTTT. Protein sequence: CASSPGLTSTDTQYF.